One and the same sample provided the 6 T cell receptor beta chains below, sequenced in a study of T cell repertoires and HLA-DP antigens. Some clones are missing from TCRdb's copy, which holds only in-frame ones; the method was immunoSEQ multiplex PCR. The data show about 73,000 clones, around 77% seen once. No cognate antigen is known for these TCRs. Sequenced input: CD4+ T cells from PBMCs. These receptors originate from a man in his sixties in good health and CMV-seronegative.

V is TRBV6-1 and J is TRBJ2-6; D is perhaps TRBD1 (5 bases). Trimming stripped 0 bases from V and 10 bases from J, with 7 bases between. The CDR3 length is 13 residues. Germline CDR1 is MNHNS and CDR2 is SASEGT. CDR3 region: CASSEARGNVLTF. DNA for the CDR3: TGTGCCAGCAGTGAAGCTAGGGGAAACGTCCTGACTTTC.

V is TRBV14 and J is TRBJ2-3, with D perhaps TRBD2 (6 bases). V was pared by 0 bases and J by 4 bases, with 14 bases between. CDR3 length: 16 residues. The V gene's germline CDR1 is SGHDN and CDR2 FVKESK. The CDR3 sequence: CASSQDWGLNPDTQYF. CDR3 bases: TGTGCCAGCAGCCAAGATTGGGGACTGAACCCAGATACGCAGTATTTT.

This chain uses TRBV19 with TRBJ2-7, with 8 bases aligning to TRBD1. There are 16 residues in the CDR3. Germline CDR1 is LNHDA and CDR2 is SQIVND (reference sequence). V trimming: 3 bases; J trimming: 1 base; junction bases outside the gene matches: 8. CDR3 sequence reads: CASSISAGGASYEQYF. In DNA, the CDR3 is TGTGCCAGTAGTATTTCTGCAGGGGGCGCGTCCTACGAGCAGTACTTC.

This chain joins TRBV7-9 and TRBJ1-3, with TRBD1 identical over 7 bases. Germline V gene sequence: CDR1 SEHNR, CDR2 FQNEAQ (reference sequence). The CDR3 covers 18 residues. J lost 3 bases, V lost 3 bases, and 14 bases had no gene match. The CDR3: CASSFNGYRGSDGNTIYF. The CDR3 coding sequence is TGTGCCAGCAGCTTCAATGGGTACAGGGGATCAGATGGAAACACCATATATTTT.

The CDR3 loop reads CASSLWGLAGEGEQFF. DNA of the CDR3: TGCGCCAGCAGCTTGTGGGGACTAGCGGGAGAAGGTGAGCAGTTCTTC. The chain recombines TRBV5-1 with TRBJ2-1; 14 bases map to TRBD2. The CDR3 contains 16 residues. Germline CDR1 and CDR2: SGHRS and YFSETQ. Trimming took 1 base from V and 9 from J; bases not matched to a gene: 6.

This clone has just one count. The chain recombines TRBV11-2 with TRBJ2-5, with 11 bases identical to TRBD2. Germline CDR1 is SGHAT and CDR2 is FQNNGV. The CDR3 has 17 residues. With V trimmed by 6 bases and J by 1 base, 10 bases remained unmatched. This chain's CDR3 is CASRPGVAGGSQETQYF. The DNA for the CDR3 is TGTGCCAGCAGACCGGGGGTAGCGGGAGGGTCCCAAGAGACCCAGTACTTC.